Here is one T cell receptor (beta chain) with its context. This entry belongs to a study of patients and donors after allogeneic stem cell transplantation. The CDR3 covers 14 residues. CDR1 is LNHDA, CDR2 SQIVND, per germline (reference sequence). Trimming took off 8 bases at V and 0 bases at J, with 11 bases between the two ends. TCRdb ran MiXCR on the RT-PCR reads and lists one entry per CDR3 protein. The profile shows hundreds of thousands of distinct CDR3 sequences, 16% of them singletons. The sample consisted of blood, either unsorted or a sorted T cell fraction (not recorded which). This TCR was sampled from a human donor who was either an allogeneic HSCT recipient or a stem cell or donor lymphocyte infusion donor (not recorded which). It is not recorded whose cells these are; they may come from a transplant donor. The rearrangement joins TRBV19 to TRBJ1-3, with TRBD1 as a possible D gene (5 bases). The CDR3 DNA is TGTGCCAGTTCCGACGGACACTCTGGAAACACCATATATTTT. Translation gives CASSDGHSGNTIYF.